The 29 T cell receptor beta chains reported below all come from one sample, sequenced in a study of blood T cell repertoires in COVID-19. Sequenced by immunoSEQ multiplex PCR; TCRdb stores in-frame clones only, minus some. The sample includes 300,000 to 350,000 clones, approximately 83% of them seen just once. The sequenced material came from PBMCs or T cells enriched from blood (not recorded which). Every receptor here comes from a man aged 30 to 45 who had recovered from COVID-19.

The rearrangement uses TRBV7-9 and TRBJ1-1, with a weak D call TRBD1 (6 bases). Trimming removed 1 base at V and 3 bases at J, with 9 bases between. The length of the CDR3 is 14 residues. Looked up from germline, CDR1 is SEHNR and CDR2 is FQNEAQ (reference sequence). The CDR3 reads CASSLVSGDTEAFF. DNA of the CDR3: TGTGCCAGCAGCTTAGTATCAGGGGACACTGAAGCTTTCTTT.

The chain links TRBV5-4 to TRBJ2-7, with 12 bases fitting TRBD1. Per germline, CDR1 SGHNT and CDR2 YYREEE (reference sequence). This CDR3 spans 13 amino acids. The V gene end was trimmed by 9 bases and the J gene end by 2 bases; junction bases not matched to a gene: 3. CDR3 residues: CATGQGATYEQYF. As DNA, the CDR3 is TGTGCCACGGGACAGGGGGCTACCTACGAGCAGTACTTC.

The V and J genes are TRBV2 and TRBJ2-1; 7 bases agree with TRBD2. V trimming: 7 bases; J trimming: 10 bases; junction bases outside the gene matches: 7. Looked up from germline, CDR1 is SNHLY and CDR2 is FYNNEI. The CDR3 length is 12 residues. CDR3 in DNA: TGTGCCAGCACCTCTAGCGGTGGCGAGCAGTTCTTC. Translating it yields CASTSSGGEQFF.

The chain couples TRBV5-1 to TRBJ1-1; TRBD1 agrees at 9 bases. With V trimmed by 5 bases and J by 1 base, 0 bases remained unmatched. The CDR3 runs to 13 residues. CDR1 is SGHRS, CDR2 YFSETQ, per germline. The chain's CDR3 is CASRQGANTEAFF. Here the CDR3 DNA reads TGCGCCAGCAGACAGGGGGCGAACACTGAAGCTTTCTTT.

The chain recombines TRBV19 with TRBJ1-2; D ambiguous. The germline CDR1 and CDR2 sequences are LNHDA and SQIVND (reference sequence). The length of the CDR3 is 14 residues. The germline V and J ends were trimmed by 5 bases and 8 bases, with 18 bases remaining between them. The CDR3 region is CASSPFTPTGGYTF. DNA for the CDR3: TGTGCCAGTAGTCCATTCACGCCGACTGGAGGCTACACCTTC.

The chain couples TRBV5-4 to TRBJ1-1, with 8 bases aligning to TRBD1. Unmatched junction bases numbered 9, after V lost 4 bases and J lost 10 bases. The CDR3 contains 13 residues. Germline V lookup: CDR1 SGHNT, CDR2 YYREEE (reference sequence). The CDR3 loop is CASSPAADRGAFF. In nucleotides, the CDR3 is TGTGCCAGCAGCCCGGCGGCCGACAGGGGAGCTTTCTTT.

This rearrangement joins TRBV18 to TRBJ1-5; 7 bases align to TRBD1. V lost 6 bases to trimming and J lost 9 bases; unmatched junction nucleotides: 8. The germline V gene encodes CDR1 KGHSH and CDR2 LQKENI. This CDR3 has 13 residues. The CDR3 DNA reads TGTGCCAGCTCTCCGGGACAGTGGAGGCCCCAGCATTTT. Its protein product is CASSPGQWRPQHF. Supplemented by reference TRBV18 and TRBJ1-5, the full variable domain reads NAGVMQNPRHLVRRRGQEARLRCSPMKGHSHVYWYRQLPEEGLKFMVYLQKENIIDESGMPKERFSAEFPKEGPSILRIQQVVRGDSAAYFCASSPGQWRPQHFGDGTRLSIL.

The chain has TRBV6-6 and TRBJ1-5; possibly TRBD1 for D (5 bases). V was shortened by 0 bases and J by 5 bases, with 11 bases between the two germline ends. There are 15 residues in the CDR3. Germline V gene sequence: CDR1 MNHNY, CDR2 SVGAGI (reference sequence). The CDR3 sequence is CASSYSMGGDQPQHF. As DNA, the CDR3 is TGTGCCAGCAGTTACTCGATGGGGGGGGATCAGCCCCAGCATTTT.

This chain links TRBV7-3 with TRBJ2-2; 10 bases match TRBD2. The CDR3 is 16 residues long. The trim removed 5 bases at V and 7 bases at J, leaving 10 bases unmatched. The germline V gene encodes CDR1 SGHTA and CDR2 FQGTGA. CDR3 region: CASSPLAGAGNGELFF. The CDR3 DNA is TGTGCCAGCAGCCCTCTAGCGGGGGCCGGGAACGGGGAGCTGTTTTTT.

The gene calls are TRBV30 and TRBJ2-3, with TRBD1 identical over 7 bases. The CDR3 consists of 16 residues. V lost 2 bases and J lost 0; bases outside the gene matches: 8. The germline V gene has CDR1 GTSNPN and CDR2 SVGIG (reference sequence). The DNA for the CDR3 is TGTGCCTGGAGTCCTGGACAGGCTCCTAGCACAGATACGCAGTATTTT. Translating gives CAWSPGQAPSTDTQYF.

The rearrangement links TRBV28 to TRBJ1-2, with 8 bases that match TRBD1. Germline loops: CDR1 MDHEN, CDR2 SYDVKM. This CDR3 has 16 residues. V gave up 1 base and J gave up 7 bases; unmatched junction bases: 11. CDR3 nucleotides: TGTGCCAGCAGTTTATCCGCTACCAGGGGGCTGGGTGGCTACACCTTC. This codes for CASSLSATRGLGGYTF.

This chain uses TRBV5-4 with TRBJ1-1; 7 bases are a match to TRBD1. Trimming removed 4 bases from V and 0 bases from J; junction bases left unmatched: 9. The CDR3 consists of 16 residues. Germline CDR1 and CDR2: SGHNT and YYREEE (reference sequence). The CDR3 reads CASSPPSQGLNTEAFF. For the CDR3, the DNA is TGTGCCAGCAGCCCTCCCTCACAGGGGTTGAACACTGAAGCTTTCTTT.

The genes are TRBV6-5 and TRBJ2-7, with 8 bases fitting TRBD2. The CDR3 covers 16 residues. Looked up from germline, CDR1 is MNHEY and CDR2 is SVGAGI. V lost 3 bases, J lost 6 bases, and 13 bases stayed unmatched. CDR3 sequence: CASSYYGRGPYAEQYF. CDR3 nucleotides: TGTGCCAGCAGTTATTACGGGAGGGGCCCCTACGCCGAGCAGTACTTC.

This clone was recorded only once. The gene calls are TRBV6-5 and TRBJ2-7, with 9 nucleotides matching TRBD1. The V gene's germline CDR1 is MNHEY and CDR2 SVGAGI. The length of the CDR3 is 14 residues. V dropped 6 bases and J dropped 1; count of bases not matched to a gene: 4. This CDR3 is CASRMTGGSYEQYF. As DNA, the CDR3 is TGTGCCAGCAGAATGACAGGGGGGTCCTACGAGCAGTACTTC.

The chain is built from TRBV9 and TRBJ1-2; TRBD1 matches at 8 bases. The CDR3 contains 14 residues. Trimming removed 3 bases from V and 4 bases from J; junction bases left unmatched: 5. Germline assignment: CDR1 SGDLS and CDR2 YYNGEE. For the CDR3, the DNA is TGTGCCAGCAGCGATCGGGACAGGCTCTATGGCTACACCTTC. Translating gives CASSDRDRLYGYTF. Filled out from reference TRBV9 and TRBJ1-2, the complete variable domain reads DSGVTQTPKHLITATGQRVTLRCSPRSGDLSVYWYQQSLDQGLQFLIQYYNGEERAKGNILERFSAQQFPDLHSELNLSSLELGDSALYFCASSDRDRLYGYTFGSGTRLTVV.

The gene calls are TRBV9 and TRBJ2-1; 8 bases agree with TRBD2. Germline V lookup: CDR1 SGDLS, CDR2 YYNGEE. The CDR3 has 17 residues. J gave up 4 bases and V 0 bases, and 9 bases lay outside the gene matches. The CDR3 loop reads CASSVAPAGAAYNEQFF. The CDR3 DNA follows: TGTGCCAGCAGCGTAGCTCCAGCGGGGGCCGCATACAATGAGCAGTTCTTC.

The rearrangement uses TRBV27 and TRBJ2-7, with 11 bases matching TRBD2. CDR1 and CDR2 from the germline V gene are MNHEY and SMNVEV (reference sequence). CDR3 length: 16 amino acids. V lost 5 bases and J lost 1; bases outside the gene matches: 7. In nucleotides, the CDR3 is TGTGCCAGCAGTAGATACCTAGCGGGGGGATCCTACGAGCAGTACTTC. Amino acid sequence: CASSRYLAGGSYEQYF.

The chain's CDR3 is CSVEPQEGAKNIQYF. The CDR3 bases are TGCAGCGTTGAGCCGCAGGAGGGGGCCAAAAACATTCAGTACTTC. The chain recombines TRBV29-1 with TRBJ2-4; D may be TRBD2 (6 bases). V shed 3 bases and J shed 1 base, with 13 bases lying between them. CDR3 size: 15 residues. Germline CDR1 and CDR2: SQVTM and ANQGSEA. Variable domain in full (rest from reference TRBV29-1 and TRBJ2-4): SAVISQKPSRDICQRGTSLTIQCQVDSQVTMMFWYRQQPGQSLTLIATANQGSEATYESGFVIDKFPISRPNLTFSTLTVSNMSPEDSSIYLCSVEPQEGAKNIQYFGAGTRLSVL.

V gene TRBV7-2 combines with J gene TRBJ2-5; D is perhaps TRBD2 (6 bases). CDR1 and CDR2 from the germline V gene are SGHTA and FQGNSA. This CDR3 spans 14 amino acids. V gave up 2 bases and J gave up 5 bases, with 12 bases separating them. CDR3: CASSLWRGLETQYF. CDR3 coding DNA: TGTGCCAGCAGCTTATGGCGGGGCTTGGAGACCCAGTACTTC.

This sequence joins TRBV2 and TRBJ2-3; D is perhaps TRBD2 (6 bases). This CDR3 spans 14 amino acids. Trimming shortened V by 4 bases and J by 1 base, and 9 bases separated the two germline ends. CDR1 SNHLY and CDR2 FYNNEI come from the germline V gene. The DNA of the CDR3 is TGTGCCAGCAGTGCTAAGCGGGGCACAGATACGCAGTATTTT. Amino acid sequence: CASSAKRGTDTQYF.

Concerning this clone: Other DNA sequences in the same sample also yield this CDR3. This chain uses TRBV5-1 with TRBJ1-1; D uncertain. CDR1 and CDR2 (germline): SGHRS, YFSETQ. The CDR3 spans 14 residues. V lost 0 bases and J lost 1, with 7 bases in between. CDR3 in DNA: TGCGCCAGCAGCTTGGCTGGCCAGAACACTGAAGCTTTCTTT. It yields the protein CASSLAGQNTEAFF.

A few counts support this clone. V is TRBV6-6 and J is TRBJ1-4; no reliable D call. CDR1 is MNHNY and CDR2 is SVGAGI in the germline V gene (reference sequence). V dropped 2 bases and J dropped 1 base, with 8 bases sitting between them. The CDR3 is 15 amino acids. DNA of the CDR3: TGTGCCAGCAGTTACCTGACGGGAACTAATGAAAAACTGTTTTTT. Amino acid sequence: CASSYLTGTNEKLFF.

The chain links TRBV6-2 or TRBV6-3 to TRBJ2-1, with D possibly matching TRBD1 (5 bases). The V and J ends lost 0 bases and 6 bases respectively, with 9 bases between them. The CDR3 runs 14 residues. In germline, CDR1 is MNHEY, CDR2 SVGEGT. CDR3 amino acids: CASSYSTQGNEQFF. The CDR3 region has the DNA TGTGCCAGCAGTTACTCGACCCAGGGCAATGAGCAGTTCTTC.

CDR3: CASSIGNTIYF. CDR3 coding DNA: TGTGCCAGCAGCATCGGAAACACCATATATTTT. The chain couples TRBV6-5 to TRBJ1-3, with D unresolved. There are 11 residues in the CDR3. V lost 6 bases and J lost 4, with 4 bases in between. In germline, CDR1 is MNHEY, CDR2 SVGAGI.

J is TRBJ1-2 and V is TRBV4-1, with D possibly TRBD1 on 6 matching bases. Trimming left V 2 bases short and J 5 bases short, with 18 bases between. Germline CDR1 reads MGHRA; CDR2 reads YSYEKL. CDR3 size: 16 residues. The CDR3 is CASSQPTPRDNYGYTF. CDR3 sequence (DNA): TGCGCCAGCAGCCAACCTACTCCTCGGGACAATTATGGCTACACCTTC.

V and J are TRBV5-5 and TRBJ1-5, with a tentative D call TRBD1 (6 bases). V was shortened by 0 bases and J by 2 bases, with 9 bases between the two germline ends. The CDR3 extends over 15 amino acids. CDR1 and CDR2 (germline): SGHKS, YYEKEE (reference sequence). The CDR3 reads CASSLASGGNQPQHF. In DNA, the CDR3 is TGTGCCAGCAGCTTGGCGTCAGGGGGCAATCAGCCCCAGCATTTT.

The chain has TRBV6-5 and TRBJ2-7; the match to TRBD1 covers 8 bases. CDR1 MNHEY and CDR2 SVGAGI come from the germline V gene. The CDR3 covers 14 residues. Germline trimming cut 5 bases from V and 2 bases from J; bases unmatched to any gene: 5. CDR3 residues: CASSTGTGPYEQYF. CDR3 sequence (DNA): TGTGCCAGCAGTACCGGGACAGGCCCCTACGAGCAGTACTTC.

The rearrangement links TRBV7-3 to TRBJ2-7; 13 bases line up with TRBD2. After removal of 5 bases from V and 9 bases from J, the junction contained 13 bases not matched to a gene. Germline V gene lookup returns CDR1 SGHTA and CDR2 FQGTGA. This CDR3 comprises 16 residues. The CDR3 reads CASSPGLAGVSGVQYF. Here the CDR3 DNA reads TGTGCCAGCAGCCCCGGACTAGCGGGGGTTTCCGGGGTGCAGTACTTC.

The rearrangement uses TRBV12-3 or TRBV12-4 and TRBJ1-2, with a possible D match to TRBD1 (5 bases). Trimming took off 6 bases at V and 4 bases at J, with 9 bases between the two ends. The CDR3 totals 12 residues. CDR3 bases: TGTGCCAGCAGCCAGGGTCTCTATGGCTACACCTTC. As protein: CASSQGLYGYTF.